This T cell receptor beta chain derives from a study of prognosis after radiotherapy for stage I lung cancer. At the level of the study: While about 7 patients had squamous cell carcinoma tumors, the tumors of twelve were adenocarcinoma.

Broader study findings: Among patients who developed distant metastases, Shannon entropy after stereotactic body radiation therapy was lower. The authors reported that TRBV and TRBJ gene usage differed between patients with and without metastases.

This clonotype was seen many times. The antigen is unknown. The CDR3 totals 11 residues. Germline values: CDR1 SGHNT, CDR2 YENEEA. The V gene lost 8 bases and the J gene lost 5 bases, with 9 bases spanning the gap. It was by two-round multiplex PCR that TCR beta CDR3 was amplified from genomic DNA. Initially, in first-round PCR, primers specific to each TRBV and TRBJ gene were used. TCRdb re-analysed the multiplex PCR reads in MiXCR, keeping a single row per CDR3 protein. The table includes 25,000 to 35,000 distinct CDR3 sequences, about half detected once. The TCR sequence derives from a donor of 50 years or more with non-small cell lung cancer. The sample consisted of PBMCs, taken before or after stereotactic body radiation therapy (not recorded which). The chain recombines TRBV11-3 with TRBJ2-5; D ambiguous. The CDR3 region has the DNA TGTGCCAGCGGGTCCGAGGAGACCCAGTACTTC. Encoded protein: CASGSEETQYF.